This entry lists 8 T cell receptor beta chains sequenced from one sample in a study of CD8+ T cells in alopecia areata. It was with CD4, CD8alpha, NKG2D, NKG2ACE and other markers that pooled cutaneous lymph node cells were sorted. In each case, RNA was isolated and then reverse transcribed into cDNA as the sequencing template. Only in-frame clones appear in the TCRdb table, and some are missing; sequencing was by immunoSEQ multiplex PCR. The sample contains more than 250,000 clones, none of them singletons. Sequences were obtained from CD4+ T cells sorted from a lymph node. Receptor source: a C3H/HeJ mouse with alopecia areata. Strain haplotype (MHC): H2-k.

This clone has only a few counts. Gene names are the mouse ones. The read finishes 4 residues shy of the CDR3 end, and the germline J gene is used to complete it. The rearrangement links TRBV1 to TRBJ2-5; 7 bases are shared with TRBD1. The CDR3 extends over 16 amino acids. Trimming cost V 3 bases and J 0 bases; bases outside gene matches: 6. The germline V gene encodes CDR1 NSQYPW and CDR2 LRSPGD (reference sequence). The CDR3 loop is CTCSAPTGVNQDTQYF. The sequenced CDR3 bases are TGCACCTGCAGTGCCCCCACAGGGGTGAACCAAGAC. The full variable domain, in which reference TRBV1 and TRBJ2-5 provide the parts outside the CDR3, is VTLLEQNPRWRLVPRGQAVNLRCILKNSQYPWMSWYQQDLQKQLQWLFTLRSPGDKEVKSLPGADYLATRVTDTELRLQVANMSQGRTLYCTCSAPTGVNQDTQYFGPGTRLLVL.

This clone appeared a few times. Gene names are mouse gene names. Read sequence stops 4 residues before the CDR3 end, and the germline J gene provides the missing end. The genes are TRBV1 and TRBJ2-2; TRBD2 matches at 9 bases. CDR3 length: 17 residues. Germline V gene data show CDR1 as NSQYPW and CDR2 as LRSPGD (reference sequence). The V segment lost 1 base and the J segment 2 bases; nucleotides outside the gene matches: 5. The covered CDR3 bases are TGCACCTGCAGTGCAGTTGGGGGGGCGCACAACACCGGG. Its protein is CTCSAVGGAHNTG. The entire CDR3 protein is CTCSAVGGAHNTGQLYF.

Regarding this clone: The listed genes are named as in mouse. Partial CDR3 DNA: TGTGCCAGCAGTGAAACAGGGGGCGCGGATGCT. Translation: CASSETGGADA. The entire CDR3 sequence reads CASSETGGADAEQFF. This chain joins TRBV13-1 and TRBJ2-1; 9 bases map to TRBD1. The read stops 4 residues short of the end of the CDR3; the missing end is completed from the germline J gene. This CDR3 has 15 residues. Germline lookup yields CDR1 NSHNY and CDR2 SYGAGN. J lost 5 bases, V lost 2 bases, and 5 bases had no gene match.

This clone came up a few times. Germline and genes here are mouse. The missing CDR3 end, 4 residues past where the read stops, is filled in from the germline J gene. This chain uses TRBV17 with TRBJ1-2; a possible D gene is TRBD1 (6 bases). Germline-derived CDR1 and CDR2 are MNHDT and YYDKIL. The V end was cut by 0 bases, the J end by 0 bases, with 8 bases between. This CDR3 is 15 amino acids long. Incomplete CDR3 DNA: TGTGCTAGCAGTAGAGACCGGACAGCAAACTCC. It encodes CASSRDRTANS. The CDR3 reads in full as CASSRDRTANSDYTF.

This clone has more than one count but fewer than ten. Gene labels here are mouse ones. Coverage ceases 4 residues before the CDR3 finishes, and the germline J gene fills in the end. Distinct nucleotide sequences in the sample also encode this CDR3. The rearrangement uses TRBV31 and TRBJ2-5, with D possibly being TRBD2 (6 bases). The germline V and J ends were trimmed by 0 bases and 0 bases, with 7 bases remaining between them. Germline assignment: CDR1 GKSSPN and CDR2 SITVG. The CDR3 has 14 amino acids. The CDR3 here is CAWSLGGNQDTQYF. The sequenced part of the CDR3 DNA is TGTGCCTGGAGTCTGGGGGGTAACCAAGAC.

This clone was recorded a few times. The listed genes are named as in mouse. The CDR3 end falls 4 residues outside the read, so it is completed with the germline J gene. The chain uses TRBV13-1 and TRBJ1-1; 7 nucleotides align to TRBD1. The CDR3 consists of 15 residues. The V gene's germline CDR1 is NSHNY and CDR2 SYGAGN. V lost 0 bases and J lost 1; bases outside the gene matches: 3. CDR3 amino acids: CASSDARQGNTEVFF. The part of the CDR3 DNA that was read is TGTGCCAGCAGTGATGCACGACAGGGGAACACA.

In this sample, this clone turned up a few times. This may stem from a read error, because a much larger clone lies one nucleotide away. All gene names here are mouse names. Sequencing ends 4 residues short of the CDR3 end; the germline J gene provides the rest. The sample carries other DNA sequences with the same CDR3. The chain joins TRBV1 to TRBJ2-5, with a possible D match to TRBD2 (6 bases). The CDR3 totals 15 residues. Trimming shortened V by 0 bases and J by 0 bases, and 7 bases separated the two germline ends. Germline V gene lookup returns CDR1 NSQYPW and CDR2 LRSPGD (reference sequence). The covered CDR3 bases are TGCACCTGCAGTGCAGATGGGGGAAACCAAGAC. Translating gives CTCSADGGNQD. The whole CDR3 protein is CTCSADGGNQDTQYF.

Concerning this clone itself: Gene names and germline refer to mouse. The CDR3 is cut off 4 residues early in the read; its end comes from the germline J gene. V gene TRBV1 combines with J gene TRBJ1-2; D is perhaps TRBD1 (5 bases). The V end lost 4 bases, the J end lost 0 bases, and 9 bases lay between the germline ends. The V gene's germline CDR1 is NSQYPW and CDR2 LRSPGD (reference sequence). The CDR3 is 14 amino acids. The CDR3 sequence: CTCSGRQTNSDYTF. Partial CDR3 DNA: TGCACCTGCAGTGGGAGACAGACAAACTCC.